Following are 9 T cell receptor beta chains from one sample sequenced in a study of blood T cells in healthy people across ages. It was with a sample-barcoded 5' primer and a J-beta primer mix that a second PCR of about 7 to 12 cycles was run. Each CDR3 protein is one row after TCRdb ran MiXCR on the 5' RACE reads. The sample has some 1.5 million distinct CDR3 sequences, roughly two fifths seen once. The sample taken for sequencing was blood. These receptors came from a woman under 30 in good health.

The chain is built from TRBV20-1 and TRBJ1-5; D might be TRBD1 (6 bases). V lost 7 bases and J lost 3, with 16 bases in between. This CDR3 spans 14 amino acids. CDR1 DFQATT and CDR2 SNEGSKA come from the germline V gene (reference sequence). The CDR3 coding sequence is TGCAGTGTCAGCTCAGGGGTTATCAATCAGCCCCAGCATTTT. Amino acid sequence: CSVSSGVINQPQHF.

CDR3 coding DNA: TGTGCCAGCTCACCAGACAGGGTATCTTACAATGAGCAGTACTTC. This sequence encodes CASSPDRVSYNEQYF. The J gene is TRBJ2-1, the V gene TRBV18, with TRBD1 matching over 7 bases. The J call is in doubt because the DNA end fits TRBJ2-7 better. The length of the CDR3 is 15 residues. Germline CDR1 reads KGHSH; CDR2 reads LQKENI.

The CDR3 sequence is CASSHLRDWQETQYF. CDR3 sequence (DNA): TGCGCCAGCAGCCACCTACGGGACTGGCAAGAGACCCAGTACTTC. The V gene is TRBV4-1, the J gene TRBJ2-5; D may be TRBD2 (6 bases). CDR1 MGHRA and CDR2 YSYEKL come from the germline V gene. CDR3 length equals 15 residues. The V end was cut by 3 bases, the J end by 2 bases, with 13 bases between.

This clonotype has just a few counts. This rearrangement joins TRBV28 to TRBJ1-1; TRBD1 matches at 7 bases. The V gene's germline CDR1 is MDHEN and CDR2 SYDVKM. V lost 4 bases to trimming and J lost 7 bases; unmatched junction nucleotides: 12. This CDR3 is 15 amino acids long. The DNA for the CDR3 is TGTGCCAGCAGTTCGACAGGGAATCGCTTGCATGAAGCTTTCTTT. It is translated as CASSSTGNRLHEAFF.

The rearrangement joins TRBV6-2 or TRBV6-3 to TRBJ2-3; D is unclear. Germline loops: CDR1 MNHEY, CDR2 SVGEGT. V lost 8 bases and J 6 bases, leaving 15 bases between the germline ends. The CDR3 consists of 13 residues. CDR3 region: CASGSLLRDTQYF. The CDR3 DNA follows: TGTGCCAGCGGTTCACTACTTCGGGATACGCAGTATTTT.

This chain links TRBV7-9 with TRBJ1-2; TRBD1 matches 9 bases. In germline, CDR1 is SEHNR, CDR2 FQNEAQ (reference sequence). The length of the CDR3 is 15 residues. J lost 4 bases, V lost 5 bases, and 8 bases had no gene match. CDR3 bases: TGTGCCAGCAGCCCCGAGGACAGGGGCGCCTATGGCTACACCTTC. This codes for CASSPEDRGAYGYTF.

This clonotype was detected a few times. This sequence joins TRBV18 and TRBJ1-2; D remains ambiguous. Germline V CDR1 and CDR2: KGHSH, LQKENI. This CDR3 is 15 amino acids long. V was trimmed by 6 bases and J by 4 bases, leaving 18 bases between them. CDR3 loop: CASSRRGEGGYGYTF. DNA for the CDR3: TGTGCCAGCTCGCGACGTGGGGAAGGTGGCTATGGCTACACCTTC.

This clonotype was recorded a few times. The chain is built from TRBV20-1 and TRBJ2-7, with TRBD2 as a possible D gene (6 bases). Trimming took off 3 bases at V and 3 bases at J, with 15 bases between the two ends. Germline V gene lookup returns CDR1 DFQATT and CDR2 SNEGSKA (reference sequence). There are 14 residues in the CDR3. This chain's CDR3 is CSASGGGGFYEQYF. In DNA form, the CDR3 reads TGCAGTGCTAGTGGCGGTGGGGGGTTCTACGAGCAGTACTTC.

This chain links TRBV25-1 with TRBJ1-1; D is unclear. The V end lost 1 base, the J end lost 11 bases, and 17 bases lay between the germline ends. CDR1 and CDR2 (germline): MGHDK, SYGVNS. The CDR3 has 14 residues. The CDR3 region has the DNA TGTGCCAGCAGTGAATCTGGCAGTCCCCGAGAGGCTTTCTTT. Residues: CASSESGSPREAFF.